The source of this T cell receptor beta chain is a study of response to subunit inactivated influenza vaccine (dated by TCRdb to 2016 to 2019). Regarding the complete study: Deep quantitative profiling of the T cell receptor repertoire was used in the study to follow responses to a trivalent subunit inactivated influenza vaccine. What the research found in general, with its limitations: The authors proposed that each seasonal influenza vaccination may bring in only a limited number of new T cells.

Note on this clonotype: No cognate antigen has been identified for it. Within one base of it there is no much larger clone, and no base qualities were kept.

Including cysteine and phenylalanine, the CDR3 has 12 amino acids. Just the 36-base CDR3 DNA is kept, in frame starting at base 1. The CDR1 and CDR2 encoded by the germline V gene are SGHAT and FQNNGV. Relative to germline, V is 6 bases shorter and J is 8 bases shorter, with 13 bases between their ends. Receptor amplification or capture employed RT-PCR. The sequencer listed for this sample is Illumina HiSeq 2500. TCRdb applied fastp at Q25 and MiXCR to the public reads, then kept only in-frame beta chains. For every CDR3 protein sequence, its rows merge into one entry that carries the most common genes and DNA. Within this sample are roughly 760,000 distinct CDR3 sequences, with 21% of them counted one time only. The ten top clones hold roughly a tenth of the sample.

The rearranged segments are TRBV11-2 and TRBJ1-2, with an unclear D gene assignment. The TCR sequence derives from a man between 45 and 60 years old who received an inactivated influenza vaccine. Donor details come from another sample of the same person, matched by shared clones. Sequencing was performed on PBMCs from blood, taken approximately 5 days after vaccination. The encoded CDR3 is CASRPSSGGYTF. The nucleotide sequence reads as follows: TGTGCCAGCAGGCCTTCAAGTGGGGGCTACACCTTC.